One TCR beta chain is described in this entry. Germline lookup yields CDR1 MNHNY and CDR2 SVGAGI (reference sequence). The CDR3 length is 14 residues. Trimming cost V 7 bases and J 5 bases; bases outside gene matches: 7. Time point given: after dendritic cell vaccination, including at tumor progression/relapse. The data were obtained in a study of glioma-infiltrating T cells after dendritic cell vaccination. Method: immunoSEQ multiplex PCR; TCRdb's copy keeps in-frame clones and lacks some. The sample yields 75,000 to 95,000 clones, 75% to 85% seen once. The starting material was blood, obtained after dendritic cell vaccination. The receptor was derived from a human donor with glioblastoma. The chain recombines TRBV6-6 with TRBJ2-2; 7 positions match TRBD2. CDR3 loop: CASIREAPTGELFF. CDR3 nucleotide sequence: TGTGCCAGCATCCGGGAGGCTCCTACCGGGGAGCTGTTTTTT.